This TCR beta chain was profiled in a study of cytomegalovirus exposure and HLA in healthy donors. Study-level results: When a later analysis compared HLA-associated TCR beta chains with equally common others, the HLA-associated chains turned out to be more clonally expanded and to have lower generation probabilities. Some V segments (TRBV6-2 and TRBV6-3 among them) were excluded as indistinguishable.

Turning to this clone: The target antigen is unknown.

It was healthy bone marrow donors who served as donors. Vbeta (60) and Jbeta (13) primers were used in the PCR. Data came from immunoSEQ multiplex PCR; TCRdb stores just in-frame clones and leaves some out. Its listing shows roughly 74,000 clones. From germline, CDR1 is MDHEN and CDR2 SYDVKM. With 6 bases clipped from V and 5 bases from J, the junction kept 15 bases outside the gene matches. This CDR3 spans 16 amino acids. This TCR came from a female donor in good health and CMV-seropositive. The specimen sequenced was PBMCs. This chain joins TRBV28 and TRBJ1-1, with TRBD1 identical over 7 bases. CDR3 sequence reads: CASRIGQALLGTEAFF. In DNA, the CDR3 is TGTGCCAGCAGGATAGGACAGGCCCTATTGGGGACTGAAGCTTTCTTT.